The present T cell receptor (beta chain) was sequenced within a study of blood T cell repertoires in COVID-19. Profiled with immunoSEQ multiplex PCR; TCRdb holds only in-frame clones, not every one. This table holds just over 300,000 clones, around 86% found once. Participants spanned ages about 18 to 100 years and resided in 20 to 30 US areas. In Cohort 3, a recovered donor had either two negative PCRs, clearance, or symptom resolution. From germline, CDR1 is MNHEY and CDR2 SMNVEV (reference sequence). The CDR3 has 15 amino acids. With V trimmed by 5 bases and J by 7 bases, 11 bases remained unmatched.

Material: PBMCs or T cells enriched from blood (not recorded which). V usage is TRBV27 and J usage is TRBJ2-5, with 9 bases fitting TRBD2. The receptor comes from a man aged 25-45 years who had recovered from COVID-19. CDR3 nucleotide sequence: TGTGCCAGCAGTCTAGCGGGACAGCAACGGGGGACCCAGTACTTC. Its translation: CASSLAGQQRGTQYF.